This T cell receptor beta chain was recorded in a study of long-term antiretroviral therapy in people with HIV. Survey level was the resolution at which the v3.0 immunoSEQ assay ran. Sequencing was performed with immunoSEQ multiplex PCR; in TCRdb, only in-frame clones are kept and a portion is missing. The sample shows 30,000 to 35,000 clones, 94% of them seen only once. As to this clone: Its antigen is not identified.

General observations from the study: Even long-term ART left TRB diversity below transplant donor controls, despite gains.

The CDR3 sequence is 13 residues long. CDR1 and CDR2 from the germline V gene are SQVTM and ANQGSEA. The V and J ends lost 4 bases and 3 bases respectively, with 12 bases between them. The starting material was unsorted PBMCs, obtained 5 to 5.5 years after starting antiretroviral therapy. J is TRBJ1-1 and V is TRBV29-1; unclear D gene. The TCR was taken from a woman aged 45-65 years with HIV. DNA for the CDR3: TGCAGCGTTGCAGGTGCCGCCGACACTGAAGCTTTCTTT. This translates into CSVAGAADTEAFF.